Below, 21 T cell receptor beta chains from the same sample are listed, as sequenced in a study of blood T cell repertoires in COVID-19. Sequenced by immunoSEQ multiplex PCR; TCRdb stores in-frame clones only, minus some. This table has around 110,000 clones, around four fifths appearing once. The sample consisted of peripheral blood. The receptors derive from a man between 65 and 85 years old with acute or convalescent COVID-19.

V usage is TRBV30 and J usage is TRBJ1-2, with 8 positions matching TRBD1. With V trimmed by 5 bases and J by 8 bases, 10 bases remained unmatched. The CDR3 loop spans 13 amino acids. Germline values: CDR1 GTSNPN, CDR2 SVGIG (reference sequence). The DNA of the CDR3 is TGTGCCTGGCGCCCGACAGGGGCTGGAGGCTACACCTTC. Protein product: CAWRPTGAGGYTF.

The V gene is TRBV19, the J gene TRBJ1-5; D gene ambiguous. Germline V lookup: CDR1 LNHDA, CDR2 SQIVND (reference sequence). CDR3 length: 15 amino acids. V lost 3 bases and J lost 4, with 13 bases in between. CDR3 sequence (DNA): TGTGCCAGTAGTATTTGGTCAGGCGGGAATCAGCCCCAGCATTTT. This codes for CASSIWSGGNQPQHF.

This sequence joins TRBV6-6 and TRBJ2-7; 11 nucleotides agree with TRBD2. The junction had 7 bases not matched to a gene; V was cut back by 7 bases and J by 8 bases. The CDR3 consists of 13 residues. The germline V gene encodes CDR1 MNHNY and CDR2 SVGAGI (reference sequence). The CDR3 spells CASMLAGGLQQYF. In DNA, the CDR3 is TGTGCCAGCATGTTAGCGGGAGGGCTCCAGCAGTACTTC.

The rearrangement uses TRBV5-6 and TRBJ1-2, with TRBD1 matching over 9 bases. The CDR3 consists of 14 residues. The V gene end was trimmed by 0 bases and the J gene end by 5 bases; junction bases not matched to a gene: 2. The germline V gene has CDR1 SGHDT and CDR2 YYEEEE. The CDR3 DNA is TGTGCCAGCAGCTTGGACAGGGGGCTGTATGGCTACACCTTC. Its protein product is CASSLDRGLYGYTF.

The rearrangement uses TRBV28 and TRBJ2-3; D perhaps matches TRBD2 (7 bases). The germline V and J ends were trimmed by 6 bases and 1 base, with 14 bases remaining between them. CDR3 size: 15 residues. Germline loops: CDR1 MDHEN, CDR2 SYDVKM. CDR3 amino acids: CASSLGGAGTDTQYF. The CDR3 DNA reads TGTGCCAGCAGCTTGGGGGGGGCGGGCACAGATACGCAGTATTTT.

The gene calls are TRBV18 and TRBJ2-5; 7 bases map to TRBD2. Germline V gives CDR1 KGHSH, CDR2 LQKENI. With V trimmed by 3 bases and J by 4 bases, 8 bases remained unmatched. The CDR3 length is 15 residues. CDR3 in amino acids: CASSPGGSRGETQYF. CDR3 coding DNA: TGTGCCAGCTCACCGGGGGGGAGCCGAGGAGAGACCCAGTACTTC. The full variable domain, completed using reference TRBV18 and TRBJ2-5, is NAGVMQNPRHLVRRRGQEARLRCSPMKGHSHVYWYRQLPEEGLKFMVYLQKENIIDESGMPKERFSAEFPKEGPSILRIQQVVRGDSAAYFCASSPGGSRGETQYFGPGTRLLVL.

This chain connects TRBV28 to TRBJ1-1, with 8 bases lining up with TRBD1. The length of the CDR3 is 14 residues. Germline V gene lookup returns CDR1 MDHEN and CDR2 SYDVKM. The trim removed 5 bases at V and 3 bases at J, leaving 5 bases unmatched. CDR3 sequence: CASSRGQVYTEAFF. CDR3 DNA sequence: TGTGCCAGCAGTCGGGGACAGGTTTACACTGAAGCTTTCTTT.

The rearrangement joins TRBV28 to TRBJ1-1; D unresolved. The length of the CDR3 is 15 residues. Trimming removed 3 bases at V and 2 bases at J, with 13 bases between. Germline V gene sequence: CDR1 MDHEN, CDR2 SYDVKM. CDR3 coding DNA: TGTGCCAGCAGTTTCGTAGGGCGGGCAAACACTGAAGCTTTCTTT. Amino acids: CASSFVGRANTEAFF.

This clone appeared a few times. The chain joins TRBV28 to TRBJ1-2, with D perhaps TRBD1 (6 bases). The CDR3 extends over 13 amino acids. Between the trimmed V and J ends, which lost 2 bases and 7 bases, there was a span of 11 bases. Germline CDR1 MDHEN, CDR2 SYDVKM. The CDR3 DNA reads TGTGCCAGCAGTTTAGTCAGGGGCAGTGGCTACACCTTC. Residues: CASSLVRGSGYTF.

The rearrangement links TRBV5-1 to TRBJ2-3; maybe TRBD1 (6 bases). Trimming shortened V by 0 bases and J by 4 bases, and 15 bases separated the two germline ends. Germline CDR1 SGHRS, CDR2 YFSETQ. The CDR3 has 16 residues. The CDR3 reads CASSLGARTVPDTQYF. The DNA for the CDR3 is TGCGCCAGCAGCTTGGGGGCCAGGACAGTTCCAGATACGCAGTATTTT.

For the CDR3, the DNA is TGCGCCAGCAGCTTGGATGTACGCTACCGCACAGATACGCAGTATTTT. It is translated as CASSLDVRYRTDTQYF. The chain employs TRBV5-1 and TRBJ2-3; no reliable D call. The CDR3 length is 16 residues. Germline V CDR1 and CDR2: SGHRS, YFSETQ. V lost 0 bases to trimming and J lost 1 base, with 12 bases between them.

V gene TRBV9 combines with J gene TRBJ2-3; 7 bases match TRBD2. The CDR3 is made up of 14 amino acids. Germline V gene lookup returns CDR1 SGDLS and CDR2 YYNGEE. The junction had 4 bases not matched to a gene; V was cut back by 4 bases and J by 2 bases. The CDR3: CASSLGGYTDTQYF. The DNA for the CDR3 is TGTGCCAGCAGCCTCGGGGGGTACACAGATACGCAGTATTTT.

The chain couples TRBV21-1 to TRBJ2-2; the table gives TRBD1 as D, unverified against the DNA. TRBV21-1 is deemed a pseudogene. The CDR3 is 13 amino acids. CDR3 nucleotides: TGTGCCAGCAGCAAGGGCGCTACCGGGGAGCTGTTTTTT. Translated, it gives CASSKGATGELFF.

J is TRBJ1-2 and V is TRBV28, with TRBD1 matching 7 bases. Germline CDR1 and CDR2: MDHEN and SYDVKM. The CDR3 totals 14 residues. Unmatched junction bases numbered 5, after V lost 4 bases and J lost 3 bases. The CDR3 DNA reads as TGTGCCAGCAGTTACCCCGGACAGGACTATGGCTACACCTTC. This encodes CASSYPGQDYGYTF.

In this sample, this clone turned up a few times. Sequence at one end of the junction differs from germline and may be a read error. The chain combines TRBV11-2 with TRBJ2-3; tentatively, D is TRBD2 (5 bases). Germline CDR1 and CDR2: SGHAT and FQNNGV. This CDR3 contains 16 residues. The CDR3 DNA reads TGTGCCAGCACCTTAGGCCTTAGCGTAATATCAGATACGCAGTATTTT. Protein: CASTLGLSVISDTQYF.

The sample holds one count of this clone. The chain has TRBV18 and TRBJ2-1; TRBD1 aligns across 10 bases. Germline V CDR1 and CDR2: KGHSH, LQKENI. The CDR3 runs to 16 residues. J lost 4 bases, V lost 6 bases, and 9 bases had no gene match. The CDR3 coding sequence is TGTGCCAGCTCTCGCCGGGACAGGGGCTCATACAATGAGCAGTTCTTC. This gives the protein CASSRRDRGSYNEQFF.

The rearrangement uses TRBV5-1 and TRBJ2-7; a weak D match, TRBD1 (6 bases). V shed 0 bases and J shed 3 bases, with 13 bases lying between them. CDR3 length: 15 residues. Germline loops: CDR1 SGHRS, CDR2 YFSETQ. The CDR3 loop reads CASSLETGTFYEQYF. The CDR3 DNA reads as TGCGCCAGCAGCTTGGAGACAGGAACTTTCTACGAGCAGTACTTC.

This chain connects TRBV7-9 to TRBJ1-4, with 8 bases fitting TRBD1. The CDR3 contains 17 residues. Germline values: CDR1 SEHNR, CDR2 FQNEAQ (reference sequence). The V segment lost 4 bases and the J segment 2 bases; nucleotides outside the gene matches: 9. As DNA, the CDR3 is TGTGCCAGCAGCTGGGGACTCAGGGGGCTCACTAATGAAAAACTGTTTTTT. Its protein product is CASSWGLRGLTNEKLFF.

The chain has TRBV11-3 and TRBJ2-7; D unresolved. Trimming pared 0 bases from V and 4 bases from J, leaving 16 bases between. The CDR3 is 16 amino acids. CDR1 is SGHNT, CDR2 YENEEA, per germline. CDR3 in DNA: TGTGCCAGCAGCTTAGATCGGCGCGACACAGAGTACGAGCAGTACTTC. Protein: CASSLDRRDTEYEQYF.

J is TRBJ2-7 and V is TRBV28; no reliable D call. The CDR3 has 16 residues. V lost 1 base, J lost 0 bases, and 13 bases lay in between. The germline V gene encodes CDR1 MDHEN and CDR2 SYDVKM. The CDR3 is CASSLFLTQASYEQYF. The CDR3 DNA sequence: TGTGCCAGCAGTTTATTCCTTACCCAAGCCTCCTACGAGCAGTACTTC.

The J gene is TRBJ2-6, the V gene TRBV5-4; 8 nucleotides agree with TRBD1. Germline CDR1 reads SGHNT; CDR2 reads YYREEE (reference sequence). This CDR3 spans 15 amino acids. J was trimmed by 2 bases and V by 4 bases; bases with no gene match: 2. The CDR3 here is CASSPTGAGANVLTF. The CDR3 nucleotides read TGTGCCAGCAGCCCGACAGGGGCTGGGGCCAACGTCCTGACTTTC. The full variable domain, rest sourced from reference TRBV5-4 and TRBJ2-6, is ETGVTQSPTHLIKTRGQQVTLRCSSQSGHNTVSWYQQALGQGPQFIFQYYREEENGRGNFPPRFSGLQFPNYSSELNVNALELDDSALYLCASSPTGAGANVLTFGAGSRLTVL.